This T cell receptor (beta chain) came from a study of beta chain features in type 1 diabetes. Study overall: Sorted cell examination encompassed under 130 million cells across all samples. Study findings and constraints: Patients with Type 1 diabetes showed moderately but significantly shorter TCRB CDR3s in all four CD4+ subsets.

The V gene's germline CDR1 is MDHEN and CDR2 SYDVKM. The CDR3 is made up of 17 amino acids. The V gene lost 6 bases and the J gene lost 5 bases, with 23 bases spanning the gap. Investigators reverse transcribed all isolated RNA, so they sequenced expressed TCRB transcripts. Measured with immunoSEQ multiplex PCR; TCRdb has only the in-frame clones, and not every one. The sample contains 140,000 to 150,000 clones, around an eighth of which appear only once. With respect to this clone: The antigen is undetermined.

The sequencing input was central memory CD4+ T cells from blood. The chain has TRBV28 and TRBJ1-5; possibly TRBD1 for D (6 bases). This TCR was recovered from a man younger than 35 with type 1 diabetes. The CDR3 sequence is CASRTTFGTRGHQPQHF. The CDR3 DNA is TGTGCCAGCAGGACTACCTTCGGGACAAGGGGCCATCAGCCCCAGCATTTT.